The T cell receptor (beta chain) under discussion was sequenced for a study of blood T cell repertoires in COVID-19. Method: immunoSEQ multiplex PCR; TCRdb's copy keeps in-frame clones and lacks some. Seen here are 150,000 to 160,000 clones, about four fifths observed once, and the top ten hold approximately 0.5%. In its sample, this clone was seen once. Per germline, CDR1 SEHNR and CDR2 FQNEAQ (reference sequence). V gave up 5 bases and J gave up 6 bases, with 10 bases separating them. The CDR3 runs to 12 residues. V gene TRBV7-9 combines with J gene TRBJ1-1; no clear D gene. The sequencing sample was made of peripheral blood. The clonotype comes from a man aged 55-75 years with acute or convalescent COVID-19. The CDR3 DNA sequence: TGTGCCAGCAGCCCCTGGAGATCTGAAGCTTTCTTT. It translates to CASSPWRSEAFF.